Given below is one T cell receptor beta chain in context. Germline CDR1 and CDR2: MGHRA and YSYEKL. The ends were cut back, 4 bases at V and 2 bases at J, with 22 bases in the middle. This CDR3 is 18 amino acids long. Sequenced by immunoSEQ multiplex PCR; TCRdb stores in-frame clones only, minus some. The table shows about 2.2 million clones, with approximately 94% occurring only once. This specimen belongs to a study of shared clonotypes between healthy human individuals. CD8 cells classed as naive were CD45RO-negative and positively selected for CCR7, excluding terminally differentiated effector memory CD45RA+ cells.

This chain connects TRBV4-1 to TRBJ2-3, with D perhaps matching TRBD2 (6 bases). The TCR was taken from a man aged 18 to 35 in good health. Some clones in this sample may be carry-over from other donors' samples. The sample consisted of naive CD8+ T cells from PBMCs. The CDR3 DNA sequence: TGCGCCAGCAGCCCCCGAGGCGGGACTTCGGATAACACAGATACGCAGTATTTT. Translated: CASSPRGGTSDNTDTQYF.